One sample yielded the 17 T cell receptor beta chains listed below, sequenced in a study of blood T cell repertoires in COVID-19. Sequenced by immunoSEQ multiplex PCR; TCRdb stores in-frame clones only, minus some. The sample carries 250,000 to 350,000 clones, about 80% recorded once. The sample was peripheral blood. Source of these receptors: a person between 65 and 80 years old with COVID-19, enrolled during active disease.

The rearrangement joins TRBV5-5 to TRBJ2-1; TRBD1 is a possible D gene (5 bases). The CDR3 totals 16 residues. Trimming took off 4 bases at V and 2 bases at J, with 16 bases between the two ends. CDR1 SGHKS and CDR2 YYEKEE come from the germline V gene (reference sequence). CDR3 protein: CASSLLGHLTYNEQFF. CDR3 sequence (DNA): TGTGCCAGCAGCCTACTTGGACACCTAACCTACAATGAGCAGTTCTTC.

J is TRBJ1-1 and V is TRBV6-4, with 7 positions matching TRBD1. After removal of 6 bases from V and 11 bases from J, the junction contained 15 bases not matched to a gene. This CDR3 spans 14 amino acids. Per the germline V gene, CDR1 is MRHNA and CDR2 is SNTAGT. The CDR3 region has the DNA TGTGCCAGCAGAGTCGGGACAGAGGGGTGTGGGGCTTTCTTT. Encoded protein: CASRVGTEGCGAFF.

CDR3 loop: CASSPQEARSRGEKLFF. The CDR3 DNA sequence: TGTGCCAGCTCACCACAGGAGGCTCGGTCCCGTGGTGAAAAACTGTTTTTT. The chain uses TRBV18 and TRBJ1-4; no clear D. Between the trimmed V and J ends, which lost 1 base and 7 bases, there was a span of 19 bases. Germline lookup yields CDR1 KGHSH and CDR2 LQKENI. This CDR3 has 17 amino acids.

This clone appeared once. The chain carries TRBV15 and TRBJ1-4, with 7 nucleotides matching TRBD1. Trimming cost V 4 bases and J 9 bases; bases outside gene matches: 20. The V gene's germline CDR1 is LNHNV and CDR2 YYDKDF (reference sequence). This CDR3 region has 18 residues. CDR3 DNA: TGTGCCACCAGCAATCCGAGACAGGGTTTCATGCGAGGGCAAAAACTGTTTTTT. Its translation is CATSNPRQGFMRGQKLFF.

V and J are TRBV29-1 and TRBJ2-7; D possibly corresponds to TRBD2 (6 bases). The V end was cut by 4 bases, the J end by 0 bases, with 19 bases between. The germline V gene has CDR1 SQVTM and CDR2 ANQGSEA. This CDR3 spans 16 amino acids. The CDR3: CSVALRDFRSSYEQYF. The CDR3 bases are TGCAGCGTTGCTCTGCGGGACTTCCGAAGCTCCTACGAGCAGTACTTC.

The rearrangement joins TRBV4-3 to TRBJ2-1; 10 bases align to TRBD2. Germline CDR1 LGHNA, CDR2 YSLEER. V gave up 3 bases and J gave up 7 bases; unmatched junction bases: 9. The length of the CDR3 is 16 residues. The CDR3: CASSQGIAGGFNEQFF. CDR3 in DNA: TGCGCCAGCAGCCAGGGCATAGCGGGAGGTTTTAATGAGCAGTTCTTC.

The rearrangement uses TRBV5-1 and TRBJ2-3; unclear D gene. Germline V gene sequence: CDR1 SGHRS, CDR2 YFSETQ. The CDR3 has 12 amino acids. Trimming pared 4 bases from V and 5 bases from J, leaving 8 bases between. CDR3 sequence reads: CASSPFQDTQYF. The CDR3 DNA reads as TGCGCCAGCAGCCCATTTCAAGATACGCAGTATTTT.

This clone was observed a few times. The chain joins TRBV9 to TRBJ1-2; 8 bases map to TRBD1. Germline V gives CDR1 SGDLS, CDR2 YYNGEE. The CDR3 spans 15 residues. The V and J ends lost 4 bases and 8 bases, in that order; junction bases with no gene match: 13. CDR3 sequence: CASSPTPTGEGGYTF. The DNA of the CDR3 is TGTGCCAGCAGCCCCACCCCGACAGGGGAGGGAGGCTACACCTTC.

The chain carries TRBV19 and TRBJ1-3; D is undetermined. CDR1 is LNHDA and CDR2 is SQIVND in the germline V gene (reference sequence). The V end was cut by 1 base, the J end by 2 bases, with 9 bases between. The CDR3 sequence is 15 residues long. The DNA for the CDR3 is TGTGCCAGTAGTATAGGTACAGAAACTGGAAACACCATATATTTT. This translates into CASSIGTETGNTIYF.

The chain employs TRBV5-5 and TRBJ2-7; possible D gene TRBD1, 5 bases. The germline V gene has CDR1 SGHKS and CDR2 YYEKEE (reference sequence). Trimming cost V 4 bases and J 7 bases, with 18 bases left between them. The CDR3 is 14 residues long. The CDR3 region is CASSTGSKLGEQYF. CDR3 in DNA: TGTGCCAGCAGCACAGGTTCCAAATTGGGAGAGCAGTACTTC.

In DNA, the CDR3 is TGCGCCAGCAGACTCTACAATGGGGAGGGTCGTGGTGAAAAACTGTTTTTT. As protein: CASRLYNGEGRGEKLFF. The V gene is TRBV5-1, the J gene TRBJ1-4; unclear D gene. The CDR3 runs 17 residues. V lost 5 bases and J lost 7, with 24 bases in between. Looked up from germline, CDR1 is SGHRS and CDR2 is YFSETQ.

This chain uses TRBV24-1 with TRBJ2-7; D is possibly TRBD1 (6 bases). The germline V gene has CDR1 KGHDR and CDR2 SFDVKD. The CDR3 runs to 15 residues. Trimming pared 8 bases from V and 2 bases from J, leaving 18 bases between. The CDR3 DNA reads as TGTGCCACCACCAGGAGACAGGTTTCCCCCTACGAGCAGTACTTC. Protein: CATTRRQVSPYEQYF.

J is TRBJ2-5 and V is TRBV15; D gene unclear. This CDR3 is built from 14 residues. V lost 1 base and J 2 bases, leaving 8 bases between the germline ends. The germline gives CDR1 LNHNV, CDR2 YYDKDF (reference sequence). CDR3 bases: TGTGCCACCAGCAGAGTGAGGTCTCAAGAGACCCAGTACTTC. Translated: CATSRVRSQETQYF.

V and J are TRBV15 and TRBJ2-5; 11 nucleotides line up with TRBD1. V lost 3 bases and J lost 9; bases outside the gene matches: 6. This CDR3 contains 14 residues. Germline CDR1 and CDR2: LNHNV and YYDKDF (reference sequence). The CDR3 bases are TGTGCCACCAGCAGGGGGACAGGGGGTTCGGCCCAGTACTTC. Its protein is CATSRGTGGSAQYF.

As regards this clone: The same CDR3 is also encoded by other DNA sequences in this sample. The V call is TRBV6-2 or TRBV6-3, the J call TRBJ2-7, with D maybe TRBD2 (5 bases). Germline loops: CDR1 MNHEY, CDR2 SVGEGT. This CDR3 region has 14 residues. Trimming removed 0 bases from V and 6 bases from J, with 12 bases in between. The CDR3 DNA reads TGTGCCAGCAGTTACTCTTTGCGGGCCTCCGAGCAGTACTTC. Amino acid sequence: CASSYSLRASEQYF.

The gene calls are TRBV9 and TRBJ2-7, with TRBD2 as a possible D gene (6 bases). Germline assignment: CDR1 SGDLS and CDR2 YYNGEE. CDR3 length: 12 residues. Between the trimmed V and J ends, which lost 0 bases and 6 bases, there was a span of 7 bases. The CDR3 sequence is CASSVAGVEQYF. The CDR3 DNA follows: TGTGCCAGCAGCGTAGCGGGGGTCGAGCAGTACTTC.

The chain uses TRBV11-2 and TRBJ1-2; a possible D gene is TRBD1 (6 bases). The germline V and J ends were trimmed by 1 base and 2 bases, with 8 bases remaining between them. CDR1 SGHAT and CDR2 FQNNGV come from the germline V gene. This CDR3 is 14 amino acids long. CDR3 DNA sequence: TGTGCCAGCAGCTTAGTCACAGGGAACTATGGCTACACCTTC. Amino acid sequence: CASSLVTGNYGYTF. The full variable domain, with the rest looked up from reference TRBV11-2 and TRBJ1-2, is EAGVAQSPRYKIIEKRQSVAFWCNPISGHATLYWYQQILGQGPKLLIQFQNNGVVDDSQLPKDRFSAERLKGVDSTLKIQPAKLEDSAVYLCASSLVTGNYGYTFGSGTRLTVV.